This T cell receptor delta chain was found in a study of γδ T cells in repeated Plasmodium falciparum infection. Study-level information: Timepoints: baseline, immediately before selected infections, and 21 days after every infection.

Gammadelta T cells were flow-sorted from PBMC into Vgamma9/Vdelta2+ and Vdelta2-negative populations for bulk analysis. TRG and TRD sequences were obtained from every sorted gammadelta sample. TCRdb re-called clones from the multiplex PCR reads using CATT. The repertoire holds 50,000 to 65,000 delta-chain clones, with around 1.7% as singletons. Worth noting for this clone: The amino acid sequence in TCRdb belongs to a much larger clone and departs from this DNA's translation at residue 9, likely a sequencing read error; the sequence shown is translated from the DNA.

Germline V gives CDR1 TSWWSYY, CDR2 QGS. V lost 0 bases, J lost 7 bases, and 19 bases stayed unmatched. The CDR3 runs 19 residues. The rearrangement uses TRDV1 and TRDJ1; 8 bases fit TRDD3. Sample: gamma-delta T cells from blood. The clonotype originates from a pool of human donors (malaria-infected and uninfected, not separated). CDR3 nucleotide sequence: TGTGCTCTTGGGGAACTAGTACCTGCGGGGGATAAATTAATACGTAAACTCATCTTT. Residues: CALGELVPAGDKLIRKLIF.